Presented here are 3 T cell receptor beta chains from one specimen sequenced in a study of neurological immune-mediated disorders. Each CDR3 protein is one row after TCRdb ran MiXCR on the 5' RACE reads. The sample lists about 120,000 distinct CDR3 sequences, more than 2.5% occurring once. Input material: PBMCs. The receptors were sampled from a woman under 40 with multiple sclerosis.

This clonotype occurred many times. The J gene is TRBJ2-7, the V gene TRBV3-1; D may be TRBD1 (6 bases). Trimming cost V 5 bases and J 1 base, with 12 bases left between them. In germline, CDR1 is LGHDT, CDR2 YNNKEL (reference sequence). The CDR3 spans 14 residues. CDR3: CASSFRQASYEQYF. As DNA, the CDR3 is TGTGCCAGCAGCTTTCGACAGGCTTCCTACGAGCAGTACTTC.

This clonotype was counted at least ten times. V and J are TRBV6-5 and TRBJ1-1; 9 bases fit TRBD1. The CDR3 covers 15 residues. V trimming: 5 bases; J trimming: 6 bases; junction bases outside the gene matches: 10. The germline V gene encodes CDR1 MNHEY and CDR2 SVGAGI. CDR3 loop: CASSLLPGQGPEAFF. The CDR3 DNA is TGTGCCAGCAGTCTTCTACCGGGACAGGGACCTGAAGCTTTCTTT.

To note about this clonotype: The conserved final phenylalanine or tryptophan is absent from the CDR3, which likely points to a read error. CDR3: CASSPGQGAFAGNTIYI. Here the CDR3 DNA reads TGCGCCAGCAGCCCGGGACAGGGGGCTTTTGCTGGAAACACCATATATATT. The genes are TRBV4-3 and TRBJ1-3, with TRBD1 matching over 12 bases. J was trimmed by 2 bases and V by 4 bases; bases with no gene match: 6. The CDR3 sequence is 17 residues long. Germline loops: CDR1 LGHNA, CDR2 YSLEER.